This T cell receptor (beta chain) was sequenced in a study of T-cell memory formation after mild COVID-19. Barcoded TCR alpha and TCR beta cDNA libraries with UMIs came from 5'RACE using constant-segment primers. TCRdb reprocessed the 5' RACE reads with MiXCR, giving one entry per CDR3 protein. This repertoire shows 110,000 or so distinct CDR3 sequences, over 15% found once; its top ten account for approximately 5.1%. The CDR3 runs 16 residues. Per germline, CDR1 MDHEN and CDR2 SYDVKM. Deletions cut 6 bases from V and 2 bases from J, with 17 bases between. The sequence was collected from a man aged 18 to 30 who had mild COVID-19 (a few samples of this study predate the infection). Cell type and time point are not known. Sequenced material: PBMCs or a T cell subset sorted from them (not recorded which). This chain connects TRBV28 to TRBJ1-5; D is perhaps TRBD1 (5 bases). CDR3 protein: CASRRGGGAGNQPQHF. The CDR3 region has the DNA TGTGCCAGCAGGCGCGGGGGAGGGGCCGGCAATCAGCCCCAGCATTTT.